These 28 T cell receptor beta chains were all obtained from the same sample, sequenced in a study of blood T cell repertoires in COVID-19. Sequencing was performed with immunoSEQ multiplex PCR; in TCRdb, only in-frame clones are kept and a portion is missing. The sample contains roughly 62,000 clones, approximately 88% of which appear only once. Sequencing input: peripheral blood. These receptor sequences come from a man younger than 40 with COVID-19, enrolled during active disease.

This clone was seen only once. The CDR3 DNA follows: TGTGCCAGCAGTGAGGGGGCGAGCTCTGGGGCCAACGTCCTGACTTTC. Its protein is CASSEGASSGANVLTF. The chain joins TRBV6-4 to TRBJ2-6, with D possibly being TRBD1 (6 bases). Germline V gene sequence: CDR1 MRHNA, CDR2 SNTAGT. The CDR3 sequence is 16 residues long. V lost 3 bases, J lost 0 bases, and 9 bases lay in between.

The chain employs TRBV4-1 and TRBJ1-5; the D gene is possibly TRBD1 (5 bases). From germline, CDR1 is MGHRA and CDR2 YSYEKL. The CDR3 covers 17 residues. V lost 1 base and J lost 2, with 15 bases in between. In DNA form, the CDR3 reads TGCGCCAGCAGCCAAGGGGGCACAGCCGGCGGCAATCAGCCCCAGCATTTT. This translates into CASSQGGTAGGNQPQHF.

V and J are TRBV5-1 and TRBJ2-2, with TRBD2 matching 13 bases. This CDR3 has 18 residues. Unmatched junction bases numbered 7, after V lost 5 bases and J lost 0 bases. Germline values: CDR1 SGHRS, CDR2 YFSETQ. The CDR3 reads CASSYTGLAGSNTGELFF. The CDR3 DNA sequence: TGCGCCAGCAGTTACACGGGACTAGCGGGGTCGAACACCGGGGAGCTGTTTTTT.

V gene TRBV2 combines with J gene TRBJ2-3; D remains unclear. Trimming pared 6 bases from V and 0 bases from J, leaving 4 bases between. The CDR3 contains 12 residues. The germline V gene has CDR1 SNHLY and CDR2 FYNNEI. CDR3: CASRASTDTQYF. CDR3 coding DNA: TGTGCCAGCAGAGCCAGCACAGATACGCAGTATTTT.

The V gene is TRBV9, the J gene TRBJ1-1; D remains ambiguous. Trimming removed 0 bases at V and 0 bases at J, with 9 bases between. CDR3 length equals 15 residues. Germline lookup yields CDR1 SGDLS and CDR2 YYNGEE. The CDR3 DNA sequence: TGTGCCAGCAGCGTAGAGGCAGGATTGAACACTGAAGCTTTCTTT. Its protein is CASSVEAGLNTEAFF.

The DNA for the CDR3 is TGTGCCACCAGTGATAGCGCCCAGGGGGCCAACGTCCTGACTTTC. Protein: CATSDSAQGANVLTF. The chain uses TRBV24-1 and TRBJ2-6; no firm D call. The CDR3 runs 15 residues. Germline V gene sequence: CDR1 KGHDR, CDR2 SFDVKD. V gave up 3 bases and J gave up 4 bases, with 9 bases separating them.

This chain links TRBV27 with TRBJ2-5; 12 bases are a match to TRBD1. The V gene's germline CDR1 is MNHEY and CDR2 SMNVEV (reference sequence). The CDR3 totals 14 residues. Trimming at V came to 6 bases and at J to 6 bases, leaving 5 bases not matched to a gene. CDR3 protein: CASRGTGGVKTQYF. In DNA, the CDR3 is TGTGCCAGCAGAGGGACAGGGGGCGTGAAGACCCAGTACTTC.

V usage is TRBV28 and J usage is TRBJ2-1; TRBD2 matches 13 bases. The CDR3 totals 15 residues. V shed 6 bases and J 3 bases; nucleotides not matched to a gene: 2. Germline CDR1 and CDR2: MDHEN and SYDVKM. The CDR3: CASRGLAGLYNEQFF. The DNA of the CDR3 is TGTGCCAGCAGGGGACTAGCGGGGCTCTACAATGAGCAGTTCTTC.

The table lists this clone with a count of one. This chain connects TRBV6-5 to TRBJ1-1; TRBD1 matches at 8 bases. CDR3 size: 14 residues. V shed 3 bases, J shed 2 bases, and the junction held 2 bases outside the gene matches. The germline gives CDR1 MNHEY, CDR2 SVGAGI. The CDR3 nucleotides are TGTGCCAGCAGTTATACAGGGGGTAACACTGAAGCTTTCTTT. Translating it yields CASSYTGGNTEAFF.

In DNA, the CDR3 is TGTGCCAGCAGTTTCGCGGACAGGGCAACCGGGGAGCTGTTTTTT. It translates to CASSFADRATGELFF. V usage is TRBV28 and J usage is TRBJ2-2, with 8 bases lining up with TRBD1. The length of the CDR3 is 15 residues. Germline lookup yields CDR1 MDHEN and CDR2 SYDVKM. Unmatched junction bases numbered 5, after V lost 3 bases and J lost 5 bases.

The rearrangement joins TRBV3-1 (or the pseudogene TRBV3-2) to TRBJ1-2; 7 bases match TRBD1. The V segment lost 0 bases and the J segment 4 bases; nucleotides outside the gene matches: 5. Germline loops: CDR1 LGHDT, CDR2 YNNKEL (reference sequence). The CDR3 has 15 residues. The CDR3 coding sequence is TGTGCCAGCAGCCAAGAGAACAGGGGATCCTATGGCTACACCTTC. It encodes CASSQENRGSYGYTF.

This clone was seen a handful of times. V is TRBV25-1 and J is TRBJ2-7, with D perhaps TRBD2 (5 bases). Trimming stripped 3 bases from V and 5 bases from J, with 8 bases between. Germline-derived CDR1 and CDR2 are MGHDK and SYGVNS. This CDR3 contains 12 residues. This CDR3 is CASSDSGDEQYF. CDR3 nucleotide sequence: TGTGCCAGCAGTGATTCCGGGGACGAGCAGTACTTC.

CDR3 protein: CASSSGQRINTEAFF. The CDR3, as DNA: TGTGCCAGCAGTTCGGGACAGAGAATAAACACTGAAGCTTTCTTT. The V call is TRBV28, the J call TRBJ1-1, with TRBD1 matching 7 bases. The CDR3 is 15 amino acids. Germline assignment: CDR1 MDHEN and CDR2 SYDVKM. V lost 4 bases and J lost 2; bases outside the gene matches: 7.

This clone was seen a handful of times. This rearrangement joins TRBV6-5 to TRBJ1-6; 8 positions agree with TRBD1. The junction had 4 bases not matched to a gene; V was cut back by 3 bases and J by 3 bases. Germline-derived CDR1 and CDR2 are MNHEY and SVGAGI. The CDR3 consists of 16 residues. The CDR3 loop reads CASSYQTGGYNSPLHF. The DNA for the CDR3 is TGTGCCAGCAGTTATCAAACAGGGGGCTATAATTCACCCCTCCACTTT.

This sequence joins TRBV18 and TRBJ1-3; D not certain. This CDR3 comprises 15 residues. Per germline, CDR1 KGHSH and CDR2 LQKENI. V shed 3 bases and J shed 0 bases, with 9 bases lying between them. The CDR3 nucleotides read TGTGCCAGCTCACCCTCGTTATTCTCTGGAAACACCATATATTTT. Its translation is CASSPSLFSGNTIYF.

This sequence joins TRBV27 and TRBJ1-1; the match to TRBD1 covers 9 bases. The CDR3 runs 15 residues. Germline V gene sequence: CDR1 MNHEY, CDR2 SMNVEV (reference sequence). The V and J ends lost 5 bases and 7 bases, in that order; junction bases with no gene match: 11. This CDR3 is CASSKNRGPRGEAFF. DNA of the CDR3: TGTGCCAGCAGTAAAAACAGGGGGCCCAGGGGTGAAGCTTTCTTT.

V usage is TRBV28 and J usage is TRBJ1-5, with TRBD1 matching 10 bases. Germline V gives CDR1 MDHEN, CDR2 SYDVKM. The CDR3 is made up of 13 amino acids. Unmatched junction bases numbered 0, after V lost 3 bases and J lost 7 bases. Here the CDR3 DNA reads TGTGCCAGCAGTTTGGACAGGGGGCAGCCCCAGCATTTT. It codes for CASSLDRGQPQHF.

The chain joins TRBV2 to TRBJ2-7; no reliable D call. CDR1 is SNHLY, CDR2 FYNNEI, per germline. This CDR3 has 12 residues. V gave up 6 bases and J gave up 3 bases, with 9 bases separating them. CDR3 bases: TGTGCCAGCAGCGAGCTTAACTACGAGCAGTACTTC. Its translation: CASSELNYEQYF.

CDR3 sequence reads: CAWILRGGHLQETQYF. Here the CDR3 DNA reads TGTGCCTGGATCCTAAGGGGGGGTCACCTCCAAGAGACCCAGTACTTC. J is TRBJ2-5 and V is TRBV30, with D perhaps matching TRBD2 (7 bases). The germline V gene has CDR1 GTSNPN and CDR2 SVGIG (reference sequence). V lost 4 bases and J lost 1, with 19 bases in between. CDR3 length: 16 residues.

This sequence joins TRBV19 and TRBJ2-1, with D tentatively TRBD2 (6 bases). The CDR3 is made up of 15 amino acids. V dropped 6 bases and J dropped 5 bases, with 17 bases sitting between them. Germline CDR1 reads LNHDA; CDR2 reads SQIVND (reference sequence). The DNA for the CDR3 is TGTGCCAGTAGGGACTACCTTGGTGGGGACAATGAGCAGTTCTTC. Protein sequence: CASRDYLGGDNEQFF.

The rearrangement uses TRBV3-1 (or the pseudogene TRBV3-2) and TRBJ1-1, with TRBD1 matching 12 bases. This CDR3 has 18 residues. Germline V gene sequence: CDR1 LGHDT, CDR2 YNNKEL (reference sequence). J was trimmed by 1 base and V by 6 bases; bases with no gene match: 12. The CDR3 DNA reads as TGTGCCAGCAGTCGTCGTATGGGACAGGGGGCGAAGAACACTGAAGCTTTCTTT. Its translation: CASSRRMGQGAKNTEAFF.

This chain uses TRBV11-2 with TRBJ2-3; 7 nucleotides align to TRBD2. The CDR3 has 15 amino acids. The junction had 8 bases not matched to a gene; V was cut back by 4 bases and J by 4 bases. Germline loops: CDR1 SGHAT, CDR2 FQNNGV. In DNA, the CDR3 is TGTGCCAGCAGCTGGAGGGCGGGAGCCGCAGATACGCAGTATTTT. Residues: CASSWRAGAADTQYF.

This clone was seen just once. The junction shows a germline mismatch at one end, possibly a read error. The V and J genes are TRBV7-7 and TRBJ2-2; D unclear. Germline CDR1 and CDR2: SSHAT and FNYEAQ (reference sequence). CDR3 length equals 15 residues. The CDR3 loop reads CASSLGRLGTGELFF. The CDR3 coding sequence is TGTGCTAGCAGCTTAGGGCGACTCGGCACCGGGGAGCTGTTTTTT.

The chain couples TRBV24-1 to TRBJ2-1; 8 nucleotides agree with TRBD2. The CDR3 is made up of 16 amino acids. The V segment lost 0 bases and the J segment 8 bases; nucleotides outside the gene matches: 8. CDR1 and CDR2 from the germline V gene are KGHDR and SFDVKD. The CDR3 loop is CATSDLYPSGYDEQFF. In DNA form, the CDR3 reads TGTGCCACCAGTGATTTGTACCCTAGCGGGTACGATGAGCAGTTCTTC.

The V and J genes are TRBV7-2 and TRBJ1-2; 10 bases fit TRBD1. CDR1 and CDR2 (germline): SGHTA, FQGNSA. The CDR3 consists of 14 residues. J lost 9 bases, V lost 8 bases, and 12 bases had no gene match. CDR3 sequence (DNA): TGTGCCAGCTCCCAACTTCGGACAGGGGGAAGCTACACCTTC. It encodes CASSQLRTGGSYTF. Supplemented by reference TRBV7-2 and TRBJ1-2, the full variable domain reads GAGVSQSPSNKVTEKGKDVELRCDPISGHTALYWYRQSLGQGLEFLIYFQGNSAPDKSGLPSDRFSAERTGGSVSTLTIQRTQQEDSAVYLCASSQLRTGGSYTFGSGTRLTVV.

This chain links TRBV11-2 with TRBJ2-7, with D unclear. Germline loops: CDR1 SGHAT, CDR2 FQNNGV. This CDR3 has 13 amino acids. V was pared by 5 bases and J by 2 bases, with 10 bases between. In nucleotides, the CDR3 is TGTGCCAGCAGCCTCCCTTATCCCTACGAGCAGTACTTC. This gives the protein CASSLPYPYEQYF.

This clone came up a few times. The chain joins TRBV10-3 to TRBJ2-7; TRBD2 agrees at 11 bases. From germline, CDR1 is ENHRY and CDR2 SYGVKD. The CDR3 totals 15 residues. With V trimmed by 7 bases and J by 6 bases, 11 bases remained unmatched. The CDR3 sequence is CAITVSILAGAEQYF. CDR3 in DNA: TGTGCCATCACCGTTTCAATACTAGCGGGAGCCGAGCAGTACTTC.

This clone has a handful of counts. The V gene is TRBV5-4, the J gene TRBJ2-1; 10 bases are a match to TRBD1. The CDR3 has 17 amino acids. Germline CDR1 reads SGHNT; CDR2 reads YYREEE (reference sequence). The junction had 14 bases not matched to a gene; V was cut back by 4 bases and J by 7 bases. The CDR3 nucleotides are TGTGCCAGCAGCCGTTTTTCGTCGGGACAGGGGCGGAATGAGCAGTTCTTC. This codes for CASSRFSSGQGRNEQFF.